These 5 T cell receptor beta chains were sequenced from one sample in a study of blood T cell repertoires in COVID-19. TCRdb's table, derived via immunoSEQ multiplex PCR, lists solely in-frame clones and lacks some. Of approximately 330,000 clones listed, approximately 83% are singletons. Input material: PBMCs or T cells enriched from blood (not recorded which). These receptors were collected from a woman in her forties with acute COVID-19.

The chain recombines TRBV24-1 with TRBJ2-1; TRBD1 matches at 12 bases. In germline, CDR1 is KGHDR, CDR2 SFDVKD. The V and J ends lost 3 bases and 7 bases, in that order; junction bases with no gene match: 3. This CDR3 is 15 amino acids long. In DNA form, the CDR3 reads TGTGCCACCAGTGATGGGACAGGGGGCCGGAATGAGCAGTTCTTC. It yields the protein CATSDGTGGRNEQFF.

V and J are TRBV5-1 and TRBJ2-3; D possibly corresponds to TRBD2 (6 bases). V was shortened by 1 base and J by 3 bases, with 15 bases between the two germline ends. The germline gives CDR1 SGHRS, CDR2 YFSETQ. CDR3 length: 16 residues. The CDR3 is CASSLNVRDLTDTQYF. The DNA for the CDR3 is TGCGCCAGCAGCTTGAATGTGAGGGACTTAACAGATACGCAGTATTTT. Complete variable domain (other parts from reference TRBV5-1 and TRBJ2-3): KAGVTQTPRYLIKTRGQQVTLSCSPISGHRSVSWYQQTPGQGLQFLFEYFSETQRNKGNFPGRFSGRQFSNSRSEMNVSTLELGDSALYLCASSLNVRDLTDTQYFGPGTRLTVL.

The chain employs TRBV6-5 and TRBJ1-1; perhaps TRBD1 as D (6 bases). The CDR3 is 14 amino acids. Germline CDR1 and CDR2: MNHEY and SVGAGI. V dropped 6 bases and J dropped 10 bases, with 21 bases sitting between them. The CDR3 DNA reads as TGTGCCAGCAGACCCTACAGGGCAGGGGCCAGAGCTTTCTTT. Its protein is CASRPYRAGARAFF.

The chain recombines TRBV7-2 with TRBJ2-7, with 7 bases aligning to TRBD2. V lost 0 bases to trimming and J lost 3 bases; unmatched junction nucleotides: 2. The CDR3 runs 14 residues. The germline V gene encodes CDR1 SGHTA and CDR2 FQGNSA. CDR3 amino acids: CASSLARGYYEQYF. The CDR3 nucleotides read TGTGCCAGCAGCTTAGCGCGGGGGTACTACGAGCAGTACTTC.

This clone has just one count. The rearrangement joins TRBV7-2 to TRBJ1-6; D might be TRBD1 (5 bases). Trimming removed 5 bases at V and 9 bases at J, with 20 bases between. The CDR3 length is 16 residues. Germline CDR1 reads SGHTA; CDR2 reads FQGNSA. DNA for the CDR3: TGTGCCAGCAGCCCGGGCCCCCAGGGTACGGGTTCACCCCTCCACTTT. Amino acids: CASSPGPQGTGSPLHF.